The 29 T cell receptor beta chains below all came from one sample that was sequenced in a study of blood T cell repertoires in COVID-19 (dated by TCRdb to about 2020). Library preparation used the immunoSEQ multiplex PCR assay. TCRdb obtained this table from immuneACCESS and retained in-frame rearrangements with V and J assigned. These tables miss some clones; where compared with another copy, unresolved V genes account for less than half of the shortfall, and the remainder is unexplained. For this sample the table gives over 45,000 clones, of which about 76% were detected only once. Jointly, the top ten make up 22% of the sample. Sequenced input: peripheral blood. These receptors were taken from a man in his fifties or sixties with active or convalescent COVID-19.

The gene calls are TRBV5-1 and TRBJ2-7; D might be TRBD1 (5 bases). The CDR3 is 14 amino acids. Trimming took 4 bases from V and 6 from J, leaving 17 bases between them. Germline CDR1 is SGHRS and CDR2 is YFSETQ. The CDR3 nucleotides read TGCGCCAGCAGCCGCGGACAATCGTCCGCCGAGCAGTACTTC. The encoded protein is CASSRGQSSAEQYF.

This clone was picked up one time. This rearrangement joins TRBV5-1 to TRBJ1-2; 7 nucleotides line up with TRBD1. V dropped 1 base and J dropped 8; count of bases not matched to a gene: 11. The CDR3 covers 15 residues. Germline V gives CDR1 SGHRS, CDR2 YFSETQ. The CDR3 reads CASSLSAETGRGYTF. CDR3 in DNA: TGCGCCAGCAGCTTGTCCGCCGAGACAGGGAGAGGCTACACCTTC.

The V and J genes are TRBV15 and TRBJ1-4, with D possibly TRBD1 on 5 matching bases. CDR1 LNHNV and CDR2 YYDKDF come from the germline V gene (reference sequence). The CDR3 runs to 14 residues. The V end was cut by 0 bases, the J end by 5 bases, with 7 bases between. DNA of the CDR3: TGTGCCACCAGCAGAGATGACAGAAATGAAAAACTGTTTTTT. Translated, it gives CATSRDDRNEKLFF.

V and J are TRBV14 and TRBJ1-2; D unresolved. Trimming stripped 0 bases from V and 8 bases from J, with 13 bases between. This CDR3 spans 14 amino acids. Germline CDR1 and CDR2: SGHDN and FVKESK. CDR3 protein: CASSQDVRGSGYTF. The CDR3 nucleotides read TGTGCCAGCAGCCAAGACGTTCGGGGTTCCGGCTACACCTTC.

The chain links TRBV11-2 to TRBJ1-1, with no clear D. Trimming took 5 bases from V and 5 from J, leaving 18 bases between them. Germline-derived CDR1 and CDR2 are SGHAT and FQNNGV. The CDR3 contains 15 residues. The CDR3 loop is CASSRERGSWTEAFF. The CDR3 DNA follows: TGTGCCAGCAGCCGGGAGCGGGGAAGCTGGACTGAAGCTTTCTTT.

The rearrangement links TRBV7-9 to TRBJ2-3, with unresolved D. Germline CDR1 is SEHNR and CDR2 is FQNEAQ (reference sequence). V dropped 3 bases and J dropped 7 bases, with 8 bases sitting between them. The CDR3 consists of 12 residues. The CDR3 sequence: CASSFGSNTQYF. The CDR3 bases are TGTGCCAGCAGCTTTGGTAGCAATACGCAGTATTTT.

The J gene is TRBJ1-1, the V gene TRBV10-1; 8 bases match TRBD1. Looked up from germline, CDR1 is WNHNN and CDR2 is SYGVQD (reference sequence). Losses at the gene ends were 2 bases for V and 0 bases for J; bases not matched to a gene: 2. The CDR3 contains 15 residues. CDR3 coding DNA: TGCGCCAGCAGTGAGGGGACAGGCTTGAACACTGAAGCTTTCTTT. It yields the protein CASSEGTGLNTEAFF.

This clone was seen only once. This sequence joins TRBV19 and TRBJ2-2; no reliable D call. Trimming removed 4 bases at V and 5 bases at J, with 14 bases between. CDR1 is LNHDA, CDR2 SQIVND, per germline (reference sequence). The CDR3 length is 15 residues. CDR3 bases: TGTGCCAGTAGTACGACACCTCCTGGGACCGGGGAGCTGTTTTTT. It translates to CASSTTPPGTGELFF.

The rearrangement joins TRBV19 to TRBJ2-3; 8 bases line up with TRBD2. Losses at the gene ends were 3 bases for V and 3 bases for J; bases not matched to a gene: 8. This CDR3 spans 16 amino acids. Germline CDR1 and CDR2: LNHDA and SQIVND (reference sequence). The CDR3 DNA follows: TGTGCCAGTAGTATGCTGAGCGGGAGTGTGACAGATACGCAGTATTTT. This gives the protein CASSMLSGSVTDTQYF.

This chain uses TRBV30 with TRBJ2-7, with TRBD2 identical over 7 bases. V lost 5 bases to trimming and J lost 0 bases; unmatched junction nucleotides: 1. The CDR3 loop spans 12 amino acids. Germline V gene data show CDR1 as GTSNPN and CDR2 as SVGIG (reference sequence). DNA of the CDR3: TGTGCCTGGGAGCGGGACTCCTACGAGCAGTACTTC. Its translation: CAWERDSYEQYF.

The chain has TRBV2 and TRBJ1-2; the D gene is possibly TRBD1 (5 bases). V shed 6 bases and J shed 5 bases, with 16 bases lying between them. The CDR3 contains 14 residues. Germline lookup yields CDR1 SNHLY and CDR2 FYNNEI. The CDR3 bases are TGTGCCAGCAGGGAAATCAGGGCGAGTTATGGCTACACCTTC. As protein: CASREIRASYGYTF.

The chain links TRBV4-1 to TRBJ2-2; 9 bases are shared with TRBD1. With V trimmed by 4 bases and J by 5 bases, 5 bases remained unmatched. Germline CDR1 and CDR2: MGHRA and YSYEKL. The CDR3 spans 15 residues. CDR3 sequence (DNA): TGCGCCAGCAGCCGAACAGGGGGCGATACCGGGGAGCTGTTTTTT. It translates to CASSRTGGDTGELFF.

The chain has TRBV30 and TRBJ2-6; 13 nucleotides align to TRBD2. Trimming took 0 bases from V and 4 from J; bases not matched to a gene: 3. Per the germline V gene, CDR1 is GTSNPN and CDR2 is SVGIG (reference sequence). The CDR3 runs to 17 residues. The CDR3 protein is CAWSVLAGGRGANVLTF. For the CDR3, the DNA is TGTGCCTGGAGTGTACTAGCGGGAGGGAGGGGGGCCAACGTCCTGACTTTC.

The chain combines TRBV3-1 (or the pseudogene TRBV3-2) with TRBJ2-5, with 9 bases identical to TRBD1. The CDR3 runs 14 residues. The junction had 5 bases not matched to a gene; V was cut back by 4 bases and J by 5 bases. Germline CDR1 is LGHDT and CDR2 is YNNKEL (reference sequence). The CDR3 sequence: CASSRTGELETQYF. CDR3 sequence (DNA): TGTGCCAGCAGCCGGACAGGGGAACTTGAGACCCAGTACTTC.

The rearrangement joins TRBV11-2 to TRBJ2-7; D is undetermined. Germline V lookup: CDR1 SGHAT, CDR2 FQNNGV. Deletions cut 2 bases from V and 2 bases from J, with 22 bases between. The CDR3 totals 18 residues. As DNA, the CDR3 is TGTGCCAGCAGCTTATTGGCGTACCAGCATATAGCACCCTACGAGCAGTACTTC. This translates into CASSLLAYQHIAPYEQYF.

J is TRBJ1-4 and V is TRBV2; D might be TRBD1 (6 bases). The germline V gene has CDR1 SNHLY and CDR2 FYNNEI. This CDR3 region has 15 residues. The V and J ends lost 6 bases and 7 bases respectively, with 18 bases between them. This CDR3 is CASRATGGLVEKLFF. The CDR3 DNA reads TGTGCCAGCAGAGCGACAGGAGGATTGGTTGAAAAACTGTTTTTT.

This chain connects TRBV18 to TRBJ1-3; 10 nucleotides align to TRBD1. The CDR3 totals 19 residues. V shed 5 bases, J shed 2 bases, and the junction held 15 bases outside the gene matches. The V gene's germline CDR1 is KGHSH and CDR2 LQKENI. The CDR3 DNA is TGTGCCAGCTCAAAAATCCGGGACAGGGGAACGATCGCTGGAAACACCATATATTTT. This encodes CASSKIRDRGTIAGNTIYF.

This clone is a singleton in its sample. The CDR3 is CASSLLYSNQPQHF. CDR3 nucleotides: TGTGCCAGCAGCCTTTTATATAGCAATCAGCCCCAGCATTTT. This rearrangement joins TRBV7-2 to TRBJ1-5; D ambiguous. V was shortened by 5 bases and J by 0 bases, with 8 bases between the two germline ends. The CDR3 sequence is 14 residues long. Germline-derived CDR1 and CDR2 are SGHTA and FQGNSA. The variable domain in full, with the rest retrieved from reference TRBV7-2 and TRBJ1-5, is GAGVSQSPSNKVTEKGKDVELRCDPISGHTALYWYRQSLGQGLEFLIYFQGNSAPDKSGLPSDRFSAERTGGSVSTLTIQRTQQEDSAVYLCASSLLYSNQPQHFGDGTRLSIL.

With regard to this clone: The junction departs from germline at one end; a sequencing error may be responsible. This chain joins TRBV18 and TRBJ2-2; D unresolved. Per the germline V gene, CDR1 is KGHSH and CDR2 is LQKENI. CDR3 length: 15 residues. The CDR3 loop reads CASSADEENPGELFF. In DNA, the CDR3 is TGTGCCAGCTCGGCCGACGAGGAGAACCCCGGGGAGCTGTTTTTT. The entire variable domain, with the rest obtained from reference TRBV18 and TRBJ2-2, is as follows: NAGVMQNPRHLVRRRGQEARLRCSPMKGHSHVYWYRQLPEEGLKFMVYLQKENIIDESGMPKERFSAEFPKEGPSILRIQQVVRGDSAAYFCASSADEENPGELFFGEGSRLTVL.

The rearrangement joins TRBV14 to TRBJ1-4; D unresolved. This CDR3 is built from 13 residues. CDR1 is SGHDN and CDR2 is FVKESK in the germline V gene. V lost 5 bases and J lost 6, with 10 bases in between. The CDR3 DNA reads TGTGCCAGCAGCGAACACAGTTATGAAAAACTGTTTTTT. The encoded protein is CASSEHSYEKLFF.

This chain uses TRBV7-2 with TRBJ2-3; D might be TRBD1 (5 bases). CDR1 and CDR2 (germline): SGHTA, FQGNSA. The CDR3 loop spans 12 amino acids. Trimming shortened V by 3 bases and J by 5 bases, and 6 bases separated the two germline ends. In DNA form, the CDR3 reads TGTGCCAGCAGCTTTCAGGGAGATACGCAGTATTTT. The encoded protein is CASSFQGDTQYF.

V usage is TRBV11-2 and J usage is TRBJ2-4, with 8 bases that match TRBD1. CDR3 size: 14 residues. The germline V gene encodes CDR1 SGHAT and CDR2 FQNNGV. The ends lost 5 bases at V and 8 bases at J; junction bases unmatched: 8. CDR3: CASSPTGVSDIQYF. Written as DNA, the CDR3 is TGTGCCAGCAGCCCGACAGGGGTTAGTGACATTCAGTACTTC.

The table lists this clone with a few counts. The chain has TRBV7-6 and TRBJ1-6; the match to TRBD1 covers 10 bases. V gave up 3 bases and J gave up 14 bases; unmatched junction bases: 10. The CDR3 runs to 15 residues. CDR1 is SGHVS, CDR2 FNYEAQ, per germline. The CDR3 region is CASSLYTGTGVTLHF. CDR3 DNA: TGTGCCAGCAGCTTGTATACCGGGACAGGGGTAACCCTCCACTTT.

This clone occurred once. The chain uses TRBV2 and TRBJ1-5; D unclear. Trimming removed 3 bases at V and 4 bases at J, with 7 bases between. The germline V gene has CDR1 SNHLY and CDR2 FYNNEI. CDR3 length equals 13 residues. The CDR3 loop reads CASSDDWNQPQHF. The CDR3 DNA is TGTGCCAGCAGTGATGACTGGAATCAGCCCCAGCATTTT.

This clone was picked up one time. The gene calls are TRBV19 and TRBJ1-2; 9 bases fit TRBD1. From germline, CDR1 is LNHDA and CDR2 SQIVND (reference sequence). V lost 3 bases, J lost 8 bases, and 10 bases stayed unmatched. This CDR3 region has 15 residues. The CDR3 DNA sequence: TGTGCCAGTAGTATCCCGACAGGGGGAACAAAAGGCTACACCTTC. This codes for CASSIPTGGTKGYTF.

V is TRBV7-3 and J is TRBJ2-3, with D perhaps TRBD2 (7 bases). The germline V gene has CDR1 SGHTA and CDR2 FQGTGA. Trimming shortened V by 6 bases and J by 14 bases, and 18 bases separated the two germline ends. The CDR3 spans 12 residues. Here the CDR3 DNA reads TGTGCCAGCAGATCTGTCGGGGGGCCCTCGTATTTT. This encodes CASRSVGGPSYF.

The chain couples TRBV4-1 to TRBJ2-1; the match to TRBD2 covers 11 bases. The CDR3 consists of 17 residues. V lost 1 base to trimming and J lost 6 bases; unmatched junction nucleotides: 8. Per germline, CDR1 MGHRA and CDR2 YSYEKL. CDR3 nucleotides: TGCGCCAGCAGCCAAGGTATTCTAGCGGGGGGCGGCAATGAGCAGTTCTTC. Translating it yields CASSQGILAGGGNEQFF.

This clone has only one observation. This chain connects TRBV5-4 to TRBJ2-3; 9 nucleotides line up with TRBD2. The CDR3 consists of 14 residues. CDR1 is SGHNT, CDR2 YYREEE, per germline (reference sequence). V lost 2 bases to trimming and J lost 5 bases; unmatched junction nucleotides: 3. CDR3 DNA sequence: TGTGCCAGCAGCTTTAAACTAGCGGGAGATACGCAGTATTTT. This codes for CASSFKLAGDTQYF.

This clone showed up just a few times. V gene TRBV25-1 combines with J gene TRBJ2-7; D perhaps matches TRBD2 (6 bases). The CDR3 loop spans 14 amino acids. The V gene's germline CDR1 is MGHDK and CDR2 SYGVNS. Trimming stripped 5 bases from V and 0 bases from J, with 11 bases between. The CDR3 nucleotides read TGTGCCAGCAGTCGGAGCGGGTACTCCTACGAGCAGTACTTC. This codes for CASSRSGYSYEQYF.